This entry describes one T cell receptor beta chain. Its target antigen remains unknown. No qualities accompany the bases; no much larger clone lies one base away. This sample stems from a study of blood T cell repertoires in COVID-19 (dated by TCRdb to 2019 to 2021). Study-level background: Samples covering the acute and convalescent phases of COVID-19 were provided by collaborators in the United States, Italy and Spain. The material from the prospective study consisted of cDNA or gDNA derived from T cells, B-cell-depleted T cells, or PBMCs. Subjects who had been exposed to COVID-19, were actively infected with it, or had recovered from it provided the deeply sampled blood TCRbeta repertoires that made up the dataset. A freely available public database, intended as a resource for researchers studying the immune response to SARS-CoV-2, is where the repertoires were released. Samples came from the ongoing ImmuneRACE study (first 160 participants) plus 1,254 subjects from 6 global collaborators. Nearly every sample came with metadata listing a de-identified subject ID, COVID-19 status, age in years and sex. Where available, HLA class I and class II types were taken from metadata supplied by the sample provider and were not determined by assay-based typing.

The investigation overall reported the following: The amount of clinical and demographic metadata varied by source and participant and was provided uncurated.

The immunoSEQ Assay, a bias-controlled multiplex PCR, was used to amplify TCRbeta CDR3 regions from genomic DNA. The published analysis was carried out like this. The number of nucleated cells in each sample was estimated from the amplification of reference gene primers within the assay. Sequence reads were collapsed and filtered to measure the absolute abundance of every unique TCRbeta CDR3 rearrangement. For each sample, productive Simpson clonality was calculated as the square root of Simpson's diversity index over productive rearrangements. Drawn from immuneACCESS, this table holds only the in-frame rearrangements with V and J called that TCRdb kept. Clones are partly lost; checked studies trace under half to an unresolved V gene and leave the rest unexplained. V and J calls plus clone size are reproduced from that table; the DNA served to infer D and trimming. Recorded for this sample are over 250,000 clones; approximately 87% of them occurred a single time. The ten top clones hold approximately 2.2% of the sample.

Trimming costs V 1 base and J 0 bases, and their ends lie 12 bases apart. Based on the germline V gene (reference sequence), the CDR1 and CDR2 sequences are LNHDA and SQIVND. The CDR3 has 16 amino acids, counting the end cysteine and phenylalanine. Only the CDR3 portion is preserved as DNA: 48 bases, with reading frame beginning at the first base. Collaborating institutions collected whole blood in K2EDTA tubes following their own protocols. For TCRbeta analysis, collaborators shipped samples in one of three forms: frozen whole blood, isolated PBMCs, or DNA extracted from either of those sample types.

This receptor chain uses TRBV19 and TRBJ1-1; the D region possibly corresponds to TRBD1 (6 bases align). The specimen sequenced was peripheral blood. This TCR was recovered from a woman between 50 and 59 years old with acute or convalescent COVID-19. At the DNA level, the sequence is TGTGCCAGTAGTATAGTTGCAGGGGTGATGAACACTGAAGCTTTCTTT. Its amino acids are CASSIVAGVMNTEAFF.